This TCR beta chain was profiled in a study of identical twins. The study's findings and limits: The same donors were not followed; conclusions instead depended on cross-sectional statistical analysis.

The donor group consisted entirely of healthy Caucasians. TCRdb recomputed calls from the 5' RACE reads with MiXCR, one row per CDR3 protein. The sample lists about 390,000 distinct CDR3 sequences, approximately 9.1% occurring once. The V and J ends lost 4 bases and 7 bases respectively, with 19 bases between them. CDR3 length: 15 residues. Details on this clonotype: The antigen remains unidentified.

V gene TRBV12-3 or TRBV12-4 combines with J gene TRBJ2-5; perhaps TRBD2 as D (5 bases). Sequenced: naive T cells sorted from blood. The TCR comes from a woman in her fifties or sixties in good health. The CDR3 bases are TGTGCCAGCAGTTCCCCCCGGACCGGGGAATGGACCCAGTACTTC. This codes for CASSSPRTGEWTQYF.